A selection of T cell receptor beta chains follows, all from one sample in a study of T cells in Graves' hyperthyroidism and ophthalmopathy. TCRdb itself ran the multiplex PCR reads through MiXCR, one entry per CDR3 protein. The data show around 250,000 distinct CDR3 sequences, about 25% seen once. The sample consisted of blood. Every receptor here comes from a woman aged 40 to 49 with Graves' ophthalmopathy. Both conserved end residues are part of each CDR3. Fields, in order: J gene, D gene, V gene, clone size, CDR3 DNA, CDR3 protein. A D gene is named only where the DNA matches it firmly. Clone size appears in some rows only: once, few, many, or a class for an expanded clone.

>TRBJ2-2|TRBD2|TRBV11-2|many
TGTGCCAGCAGCTTATGGCGGGCGGGAGGCGGGGCCGGGACCGGGGAGCTGTTTTTT
CASSLWRAGGGAGTGELFF
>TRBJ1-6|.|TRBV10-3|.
TGTGCCATCAGTGCAGGGTCTGGATCACCCCTCCACTTT
CAISAGSGSPLHF
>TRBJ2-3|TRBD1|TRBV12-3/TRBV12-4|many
TGTGCCAGCAGTGGGACTGGACAGGGTGCGACAGATACGCAGTATTTT
CASSGTGQGATDTQYF
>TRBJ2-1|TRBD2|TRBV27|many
TGTGCCAGCAGCACCTTAGCGGGCTACAATGAGCAGTTCTTC
CASSTLAGYNEQFF
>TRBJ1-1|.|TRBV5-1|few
TGCGCCAGCAGCTTGCAAGTAGGGGGTTCAACTGAAGCTTTCTTT
CASSLQVGGSTEAFF
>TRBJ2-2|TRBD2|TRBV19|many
TGTGCCACCAGACTAGCGGACCGCTCGAACACCGGGGAGCTGTTTTTT
CATRLADRSNTGELFF
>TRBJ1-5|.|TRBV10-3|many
TGTGCCATCAGTGAGGTGGGCGGTCAGCCCCAGCATTTT
CAISEVGGQPQHF
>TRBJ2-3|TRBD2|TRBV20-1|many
TGCAGTGCTAGCGGAAGACTAGCGGGGGGCACAGATACGCAGTATTTT
CSASGRLAGGTDTQYF
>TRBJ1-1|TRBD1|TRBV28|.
TGTGCCAGCAAACCGGGACAGATGAACACTGAAGCTTTCTTT
CASKPGQMNTEAFF
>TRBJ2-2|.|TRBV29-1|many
TGCAGCGTTGAAGTTCGACATTCCACCGGGGAGCTGTTTTTT
CSVEVRHSTGELFF
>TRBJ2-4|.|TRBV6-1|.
TGTGCCAGCAGTGCCGAGGGAGAGACCATTCAGTACTTC
CASSAEGETIQYF
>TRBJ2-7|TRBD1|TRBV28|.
TGTGCCAGCAGTTCGGTTCCGGGACAGGGGCCCTCCTACGAGCAGTACTTC
CASSSVPGQGPSYEQYF
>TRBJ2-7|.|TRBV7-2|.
TGTGCCAGCAGCTTAATGCCGGCGGCTGACGAGCAGTACTTC
CASSLMPAADEQYF
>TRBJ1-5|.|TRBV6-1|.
TGTGCCAGCAGTGATAGGGGGGCCAGGCAGCCCCAGCATTTT
CASSDRGARQPQHF
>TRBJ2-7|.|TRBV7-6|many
TGTGCCAGCAGCCCGACCGAGGGACTTACCTACGAGCAGTACTTC
CASSPTEGLTYEQYF
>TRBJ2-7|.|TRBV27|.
TGTGCCCGCAGTTTGAACCCGCGGTTTCTCTACGAGCAGTACTTT
CARSLNPRFLYEQYF
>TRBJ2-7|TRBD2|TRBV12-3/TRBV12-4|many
TGTGCCAGCAGTCCAGGACTAGCGGCGTTTTTATTC
CASSPGLAAFLF
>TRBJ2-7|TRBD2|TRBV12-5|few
TGTGCTAGTGGTTTCGGCCCGGGACTAGCGGAATACGAGCAGTACTTC
CASGFGPGLAEYEQYF
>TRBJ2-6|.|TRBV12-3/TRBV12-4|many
TGTGCCAGCAGTTTATTCGGGGCCGGGGCCAACGTCCTGACTTTC
CASSLFGAGANVLTF
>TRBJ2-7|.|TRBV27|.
TGTGCCAGCAGTTTAAGGGTTGCCTACGAGCAGTACTTC
CASSLRVAYEQYF
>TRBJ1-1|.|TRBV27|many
TGTGCCAGCAGTTTAGCCCCCCGAGGGTGGATGAACACTGAAGCTTTCTTT
CASSLAPRGWMNTEAFF
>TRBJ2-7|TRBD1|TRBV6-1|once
TGTGCCAGCCGGGACAGGGTTCACGACGAGCAGTACTTC
CASRDRVHDEQYF
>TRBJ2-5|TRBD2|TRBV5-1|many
TGCGCCAGCAGCTTTACTAGCGGGTCGAAAGAGACCCAGTACTTC
CASSFTSGSKETQYF
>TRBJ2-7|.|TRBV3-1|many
TGTGCCAGCAGCCAAGATTCTGGTTTCATTCTTTCGTACGAGCAGTACTTC
CASSQDSGFILSYEQYF
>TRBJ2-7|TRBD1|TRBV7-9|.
TGTGCCAGCAGCCGGGGACAGGGAAAGGACGAGCAGTACTTC
CASSRGQGKDEQYF
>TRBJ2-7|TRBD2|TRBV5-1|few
TGCGCCAGCAGCTTTGAACTAGCGGGAGACTACGAGCAGTACTTC
CASSFELAGDYEQYF
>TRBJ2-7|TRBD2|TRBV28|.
TGTGCCAGCAGTCAAGAACTCCTCAAGGACAGCGGGAGATACGAGCAGTACTTC
CASSQELLKDSGRYEQYF
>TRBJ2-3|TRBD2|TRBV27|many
TGTGCCAGCAGTCTCGGACTAGCGGGACCAGATACGCAGTATTTT
CASSLGLAGPDTQYF
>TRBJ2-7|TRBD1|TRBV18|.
TGTGCCAGCTCACCGCAGGGGGCCGGGATGGGGGAGCAGTACTTC
CASSPQGAGMGEQYF
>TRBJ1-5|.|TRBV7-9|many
TGTGCCAGCAGCTTAGATCCCACAGAGGGACAGCCCCAGCATTTT
CASSLDPTEGQPQHF
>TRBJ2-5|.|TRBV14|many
TGTGCCAGCAGCCAGATAACCGCACAAAGGTACCTGAAGAAATCGCAAGAGACCCAGTACTTC
CASSQITAQRYLKKSQETQYF
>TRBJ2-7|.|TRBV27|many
TGTGCCAGCAGTTCCACAGGGTTCTCCTACGAGCAGTACTTC
CASSSTGFSYEQYF
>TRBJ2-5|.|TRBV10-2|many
TGCGCCAGCAGTGGGGCCGGGGAGACCCAGTACTTC
CASSGAGETQYF
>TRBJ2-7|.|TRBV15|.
TGTGCCACCAGCAGAGACCATCTAGGGGAGCAGTACTTC
CATSRDHLGEQYF